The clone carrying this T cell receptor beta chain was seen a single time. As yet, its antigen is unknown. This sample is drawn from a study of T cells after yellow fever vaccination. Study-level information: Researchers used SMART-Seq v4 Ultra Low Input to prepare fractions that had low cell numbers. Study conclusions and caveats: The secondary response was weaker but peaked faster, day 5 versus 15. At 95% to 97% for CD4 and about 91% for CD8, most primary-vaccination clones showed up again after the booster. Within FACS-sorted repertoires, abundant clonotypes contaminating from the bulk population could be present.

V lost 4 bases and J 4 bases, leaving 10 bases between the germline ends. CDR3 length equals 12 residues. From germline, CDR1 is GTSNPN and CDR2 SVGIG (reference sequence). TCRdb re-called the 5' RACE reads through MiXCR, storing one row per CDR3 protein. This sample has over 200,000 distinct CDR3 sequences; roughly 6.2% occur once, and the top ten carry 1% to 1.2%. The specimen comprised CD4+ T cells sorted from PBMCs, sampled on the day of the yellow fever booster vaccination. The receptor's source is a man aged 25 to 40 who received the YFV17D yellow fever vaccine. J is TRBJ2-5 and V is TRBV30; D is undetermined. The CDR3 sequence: CAWNLGRETQYF. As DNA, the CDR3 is TGTGCCTGGAACTTAGGTCGAGAGACCCAGTACTTC.